The next 27 T cell receptor beta chains were all read from a single sample in a study of T cell responses to AZD1222 COVID-19 vaccine. Only in-frame clones appear in the TCRdb table, and some are missing; sequencing was by immunoSEQ multiplex PCR. This table has roughly 170,000 clones, approximately 86% appearing once. The specimen comprised peripheral blood, sampled on day 0 of AZD1222 vaccination. Every receptor here comes from an adult in good health.

In its sample, this clone was seen a few times. V is TRBV14 and J is TRBJ1-6; 8 bases are shared with TRBD1. Trimming at V came to 4 bases and at J to 9 bases, leaving 8 bases not matched to a gene. This CDR3 region has 15 residues. The germline V gene encodes CDR1 SGHDN and CDR2 FVKESK. CDR3 bases: TGTGCCAGCAGCCCCGGACAGGGAATAAGTTCACCCCTCCACTTT. It yields the protein CASSPGQGISSPLHF.

The chain recombines TRBV7-6 with TRBJ1-3; D perhaps matches TRBD1 (6 bases). Per the germline V gene, CDR1 is SGHVS and CDR2 is FNYEAQ. CDR3 length: 15 amino acids. V was pared by 0 bases and J by 0 bases, with 6 bases between. The CDR3 reads CASSLARGSGNTIYF. CDR3 in DNA: TGTGCCAGCAGCTTAGCCAGGGGCTCTGGAAACACCATATATTTT.

The chain is built from TRBV11-2 and TRBJ2-2; 9 nucleotides align to TRBD2. The V gene end was trimmed by 2 bases and the J gene end by 4 bases; junction bases not matched to a gene: 8. Germline assignment: CDR1 SGHAT and CDR2 FQNNGV. This CDR3 has 17 amino acids. The CDR3 nucleotides are TGTGCCAGCAGCTTATTTGCGGGAGGGCCTGGCACCGGGGAGCTGTTTTTT. The encoded protein is CASSLFAGGPGTGELFF.

The CDR3 sequence is CASSRQGTTNEKLFF. The CDR3 DNA reads as TGTGCCAGCAGCCGACAGGGAACAACTAATGAAAAACTGTTTTTT. V gene TRBV7-9 combines with J gene TRBJ1-4, with TRBD1 matching over 7 bases. The CDR3 extends over 15 amino acids. J lost 0 bases, V lost 5 bases, and 3 bases had no gene match. Germline CDR1 reads SEHNR; CDR2 reads FQNEAQ (reference sequence). The variable domain in full, with the rest retrieved from reference TRBV7-9 and TRBJ1-4, is DTGVSQNPRHKITKRGQNVTFRCDPISEHNRLYWYRQTLGQGPEFLTYFQNEAQLEKSRLLSDRFSAERPKGSFSTLEIQRTEQGDSAMYLCASSRQGTTNEKLFFGSGTQLSVL.

The gene calls are TRBV6-5 and TRBJ1-4; D gene unclear. V lost 4 bases and J lost 7, with 10 bases in between. The germline V gene has CDR1 MNHEY and CDR2 SVGAGI. The CDR3 contains 13 residues. The CDR3 loop reads CASSFRRLEKLFF. In nucleotides, the CDR3 is TGTGCCAGCAGTTTTCGGCGACTTGAAAAACTGTTTTTT.

The chain recombines TRBV5-5 with TRBJ2-3; D may match TRBD1 or TRBD2 (6 bases each). Trimming shortened V by 2 bases and J by 2 bases, and 15 bases separated the two germline ends. The CDR3 is 16 residues long. Germline values: CDR1 SGHKS, CDR2 YYEKEE (reference sequence). CDR3 region: CASSFGSGGLTDTQYF. In DNA form, the CDR3 reads TGTGCCAGCAGCTTTGGATCTGGGGGGCTCACAGATACGCAGTATTTT.

The gene calls are TRBV29-1 and TRBJ1-1; D remains unclear. Germline CDR1 is SQVTM and CDR2 is ANQGSEA. This CDR3 region has 11 residues. Trimming cost V 5 bases and J 7 bases, with 11 bases left between them. The CDR3 here is CSVLGSVEAFF. DNA for the CDR3: TGCAGCGTTCTAGGGTCGGTTGAAGCTTTCTTT.

This rearrangement joins TRBV21-1 to TRBJ1-3; the table calls TRBD1, which could not be checked here. TRBV21-1 is reported as a pseudogene. The CDR3 consists of 17 residues. The CDR3 sequence is CASSKPGQLTSGNTIYF. The CDR3 DNA reads as TGTGCCAGCAGCAAGCCGGGACAGCTTACCTCTGGAAACACCATATATTTT.

The chain joins TRBV2 to TRBJ1-1, with a weak D call TRBD1 (5 bases). V was cut by 5 bases and J by 1 base, with 14 bases left in between. Germline V gives CDR1 SNHLY, CDR2 FYNNEI. The length of the CDR3 is 15 residues. The CDR3 loop is CASSSWDLANTEAFF. The CDR3 coding sequence is TGTGCCAGCAGTTCATGGGACCTCGCGAACACTGAAGCTTTCTTT. Complete variable domain (other parts from reference TRBV2 and TRBJ1-1): EPEVTQTPSHQVTQMGQEVILRCVPISNHLYFYWYRQILGQKVEFLVSFYNNEISEKSEIFDDQFSVERPDGSNFTLKIRSTKLEDSAMYFCASSSWDLANTEAFFGQGTRLTVV.

The chain combines TRBV6-2 or TRBV6-3 with TRBJ1-2, with D perhaps matching TRBD1 (5 bases). Trimming took off 4 bases at V and 5 bases at J, with 11 bases between the two ends. The CDR3 loop spans 13 amino acids. Germline V gene sequence: CDR1 MNHEY, CDR2 SVGEGT. As DNA, the CDR3 is TGTGCCAGCAGTTCGACAGATAAGTATGGCTACACCTTC. Translated, it gives CASSSTDKYGYTF.

The chain employs TRBV6-6 and TRBJ2-7; 11 positions agree with TRBD1. V was pared by 6 bases and J by 3 bases, with 7 bases of the junction left unmatched. The CDR3 runs 15 residues. Germline assignment: CDR1 MNHNY and CDR2 SVGAGI (reference sequence). The CDR3 DNA reads TGTGCCAGCAGGGCAGGGACAGGGGGTTTCTACGAGCAGTACTTC. It codes for CASRAGTGGFYEQYF.

V and J are TRBV9 and TRBJ2-5; D call uncertain. From germline, CDR1 is SGDLS and CDR2 YYNGEE. Trimming took off 0 bases at V and 4 bases at J, with 13 bases between the two ends. The CDR3 loop spans 15 amino acids. The CDR3 region is CASSVAGRSLETQYF. The CDR3 region has the DNA TGTGCCAGCAGCGTAGCCGGCAGGTCTTTAGAGACCCAGTACTTC.

The V call is TRBV5-5, the J call TRBJ2-3; D possibly matches TRBD1 or TRBD2 (6 bases each). V was trimmed by 2 bases and J by 0 bases, leaving 13 bases between them. The CDR3 has 16 amino acids. Germline CDR1 is SGHKS and CDR2 is YYEKEE (reference sequence). In DNA form, the CDR3 reads TGTGCCAGCAGCTTCGAGGGGGGTTGGAGCACAGATACGCAGTATTTT. As protein: CASSFEGGWSTDTQYF.

This sequence joins TRBV3-1 (or the pseudogene TRBV3-2) and TRBJ1-3; D is possibly TRBD1 (5 bases). The CDR3 runs 11 residues. Germline CDR1 and CDR2: LGHDT and YNNKEL (reference sequence). The germline V and J ends were trimmed by 4 bases and 11 bases, with 9 bases remaining between them. CDR3 in amino acids: CASSRGVSIYF. Written as DNA, the CDR3 is TGTGCCAGCAGCCGAGGGGTATCCATATATTTT.

The chain uses TRBV11-3 and TRBJ1-3; D may be TRBD1 (6 bases). CDR1 and CDR2 (germline): SGHNT, YENEEA. V dropped 5 bases and J dropped 3 bases, with 11 bases sitting between them. The CDR3 extends over 14 amino acids. The CDR3 spells CASSHSGVGNTIYF. The CDR3 nucleotides are TGTGCCAGCAGCCACTCAGGGGTTGGAAACACCATATATTTT.

The CDR3 bases are TGTGCCAGTCGAACAGGTAGCAATCAGCCCCAGCATTTT. This sequence encodes CASRTGSNQPQHF. The genes are TRBV6-5 and TRBJ1-5; D possibly corresponds to TRBD1 (5 bases). Trimming pared 9 bases from V and 0 bases from J, leaving 9 bases between. The CDR3 is 13 amino acids. The germline V gene has CDR1 MNHEY and CDR2 SVGAGI.

This chain joins TRBV3-1 (or the pseudogene TRBV3-2) and TRBJ2-3; D call uncertain. Between the trimmed V and J ends, which lost 6 bases and 5 bases, there was a span of 12 bases. The CDR3 sequence is 13 residues long. Germline V gene lookup returns CDR1 LGHDT and CDR2 YNNKEL (reference sequence). The CDR3 sequence is CASRSTLGDTQYF. In nucleotides, the CDR3 is TGTGCCAGCAGATCTACCTTAGGAGATACGCAGTATTTT.

This rearrangement joins TRBV6-5 to TRBJ1-5, with 7 nucleotides matching TRBD1. The ends lost 6 bases at V and 6 bases at J; junction bases unmatched: 5. The CDR3 contains 13 residues. Germline-derived CDR1 and CDR2 are MNHEY and SVGAGI. CDR3 bases: TGTGCCAGCAGCAGACAGGGACGTCAGCCCCAGCATTTT. It translates to CASSRQGRQPQHF.

The chain carries TRBV9 and TRBJ1-1; D gene uncertain. Trimming took off 4 bases at V and 0 bases at J, with 13 bases between the two ends. The CDR3 extends over 15 amino acids. Germline V lookup: CDR1 SGDLS, CDR2 YYNGEE. The CDR3 DNA sequence: TGTGCCAGCAGCACCTCGCGGCAGATGAACACTGAAGCTTTCTTT. This gives the protein CASSTSRQMNTEAFF.

V usage is TRBV7-8 and J usage is TRBJ1-1; D is possibly TRBD1 (5 bases). Per germline, CDR1 SGHVS and CDR2 FQNEAQ. The CDR3 spans 15 residues. The V gene lost 5 bases and the J gene lost 0 bases, with 13 bases spanning the gap. CDR3 region: CASSPPWGVNTEAFF. The CDR3 coding sequence is TGTGCCAGCAGCCCCCCCTGGGGGGTGAACACTGAAGCTTTCTTT.

V and J are TRBV7-9 and TRBJ1-2; D unresolved. Germline V gene sequence: CDR1 SEHNR, CDR2 FQNEAQ (reference sequence). This CDR3 has 12 amino acids. V was pared by 5 bases and J by 2 bases, with 6 bases between. This CDR3 is CASSPSNYGYTF. CDR3 in DNA: TGTGCCAGCAGCCCCTCAAACTATGGCTACACCTTC.

The genes are TRBV27 and TRBJ2-7, with 8 positions matching TRBD1. Germline CDR1 and CDR2: MNHEY and SMNVEV (reference sequence). The CDR3 covers 14 residues. V gave up 5 bases and J gave up 3 bases; unmatched junction bases: 6. The chain's CDR3 is CASSPQGDLYEQYF. The CDR3, as DNA: TGTGCCAGCAGTCCACAGGGGGACCTCTACGAGCAGTACTTC.

The rearrangement joins TRBV5-1 to TRBJ1-2; D is perhaps TRBD1 (5 bases). V was trimmed by 4 bases and J by 2 bases, leaving 18 bases between them. CDR1 and CDR2 from the germline V gene are SGHRS and YFSETQ. This CDR3 spans 16 amino acids. CDR3 sequence: CASSPGQVKANYGYTF. In nucleotides, the CDR3 is TGCGCCAGCAGCCCAGGACAAGTTAAAGCGAACTATGGCTACACCTTC. The whole variable domain, filled in from reference TRBV5-1 and TRBJ1-2, reads KAGVTQTPRYLIKTRGQQVTLSCSPISGHRSVSWYQQTPGQGLQFLFEYFSETQRNKGNFPGRFSGRQFSNSRSEMNVSTLELGDSALYLCASSPGQVKANYGYTFGSGTRLTVV.

A note on this clone: Compared with germline, one end of the junction differs, possibly owing to a read error. V is TRBV20-1 and J is TRBJ1-2, with a possible D match to TRBD1 (5 bases). The CDR3 length is 11 residues. Germline CDR1 DFQATT, CDR2 SNEGSKA (reference sequence). The CDR3: CSARVDAGTLF. CDR3 nucleotides: TGCAGTGCGCGGGTCGACGCGGGGACCCTCTTC.

V gene TRBV2 combines with J gene TRBJ1-6; 7 bases align to TRBD1. With V trimmed by 6 bases and J by 6 bases, 8 bases remained unmatched. The CDR3 contains 15 residues. The V gene's germline CDR1 is SNHLY and CDR2 FYNNEI. The CDR3 here is CASRLNRGGNSPLHF. CDR3 nucleotides: TGTGCCAGCAGACTAAACAGGGGAGGTAATTCACCCCTCCACTTT. The complete variable domain, with remaining parts taken from reference TRBV2 and TRBJ1-6, reads EPEVTQTPSHQVTQMGQEVILRCVPISNHLYFYWYRQILGQKVEFLVSFYNNEISEKSEIFDDQFSVERPDGSNFTLKIRSTKLEDSAMYFCASRLNRGGNSPLHFGNGTRLTVT.

J is TRBJ2-3 and V is TRBV29-1; D not resolved. This CDR3 contains 12 residues. V lost 0 bases, J lost 2 bases, and 3 bases lay in between. Germline-derived CDR1 and CDR2 are SQVTM and ANQGSEA. The chain's CDR3 is CSVEEHTDTQYF. In nucleotides, the CDR3 is TGCAGCGTTGAAGAGCACACAGATACGCAGTATTTT.

The chain recombines TRBV5-1 with TRBJ2-2, with TRBD1 matching over 8 bases. The length of the CDR3 is 15 residues. CDR1 is SGHRS, CDR2 YFSETQ, per germline. The J segment lost 6 bases and the V segment lost 0 bases, leaving 4 bases of the junction unmatched. The CDR3 is CASSLAPGGPGELFF. The CDR3 bases are TGCGCCAGCAGCTTGGCCCCAGGGGGCCCCGGGGAGCTGTTTTTT.